This TCR beta chain was retrieved from a study of blood T cell repertoires in COVID-19. The overall study: In each case, the material was cDNA or gDNA derived from T cells, B-cell-depleted T cells, or PBMCs.

CDR1 and CDR2 from the germline V gene are SGHRS and YFSETQ. The ends were cut back, 0 bases at V and 0 bases at J, with 11 bases in the middle. This CDR3 has 16 residues. Produced via immunoSEQ multiplex PCR; TCRdb's table is partial and in-frame only. This table holds over 400,000 clones, more than 80% found once. The genes are TRBV5-1 and TRBJ2-3; weak D call: TRBD2 (5 bases). The origin of this receptor is a woman aged 25 to 39 with active or convalescent COVID-19. The specimen sequenced was peripheral blood. For the CDR3, the DNA is TGCGCCAGCAGCTTGGTAGGACTGCCTAGCACAGATACGCAGTATTTT. Translated: CASSLVGLPSTDTQYF.